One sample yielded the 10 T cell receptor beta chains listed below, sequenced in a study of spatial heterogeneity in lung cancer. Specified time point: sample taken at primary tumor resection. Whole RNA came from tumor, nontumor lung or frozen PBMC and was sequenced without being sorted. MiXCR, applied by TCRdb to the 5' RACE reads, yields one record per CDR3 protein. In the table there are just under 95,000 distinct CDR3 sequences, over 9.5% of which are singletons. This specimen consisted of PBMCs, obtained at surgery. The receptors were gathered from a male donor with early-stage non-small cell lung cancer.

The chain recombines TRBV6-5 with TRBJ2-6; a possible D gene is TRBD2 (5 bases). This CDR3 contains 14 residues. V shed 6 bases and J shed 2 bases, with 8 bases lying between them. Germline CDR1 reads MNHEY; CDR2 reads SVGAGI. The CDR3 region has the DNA TGTGCCAGCAGACTAGAGCCTGGGGCCAACGTCCTGACTTTC. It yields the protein CASRLEPGANVLTF.

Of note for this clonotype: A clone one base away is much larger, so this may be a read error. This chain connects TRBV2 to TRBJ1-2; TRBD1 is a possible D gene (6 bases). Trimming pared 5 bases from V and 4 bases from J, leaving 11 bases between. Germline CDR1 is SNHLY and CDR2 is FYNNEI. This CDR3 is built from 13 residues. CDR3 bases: TGTGCCAGCAGTTCGGACAGTCTCTATGGCTACACCTTC. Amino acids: CASSSDSLYGYTF.

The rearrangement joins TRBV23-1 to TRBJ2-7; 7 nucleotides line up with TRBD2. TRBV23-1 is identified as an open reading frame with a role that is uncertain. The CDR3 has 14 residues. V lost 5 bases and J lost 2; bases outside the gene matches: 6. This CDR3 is CASSSASGTYEQYF. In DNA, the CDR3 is TGCGCCAGCAGTTCGGCTAGCGGAACCTACGAGCAGTACTTC.

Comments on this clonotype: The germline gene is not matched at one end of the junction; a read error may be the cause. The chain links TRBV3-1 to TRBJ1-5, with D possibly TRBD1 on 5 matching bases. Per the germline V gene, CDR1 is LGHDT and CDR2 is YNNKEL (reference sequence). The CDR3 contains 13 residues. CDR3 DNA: TGTGCCAGCAGCCAAGGAGGGGATCAGCACCAGCATTTT. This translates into CASSQGGDQHQHF.

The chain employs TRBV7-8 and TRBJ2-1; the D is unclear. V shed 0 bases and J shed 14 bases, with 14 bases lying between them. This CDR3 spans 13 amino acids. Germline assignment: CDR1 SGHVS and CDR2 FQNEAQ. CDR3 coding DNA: TGTGCCAGCAGCTTAGCGCGTTCTGAAGATAAGTTCTTC. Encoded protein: CASSLARSEDKFF.

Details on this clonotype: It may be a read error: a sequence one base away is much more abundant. CDR3 nucleotides: TGTGCCGGCAGCTTAACCCAAGTGAACACTGAAGCTTTCTTT. It encodes CAGSLTQVNTEAFF. The chain employs TRBV7-9 and TRBJ1-1; D not certain. This CDR3 spans 14 amino acids. CDR1 and CDR2 from the germline V gene are SEHNR and FQNEAQ (reference sequence).

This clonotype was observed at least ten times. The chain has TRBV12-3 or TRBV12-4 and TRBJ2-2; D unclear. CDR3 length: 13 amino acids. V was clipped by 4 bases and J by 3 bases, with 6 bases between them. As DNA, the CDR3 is TGTGCCAGCAGTTCATCCTACACCGGGGAGCTGTTTTTT. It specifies CASSSSYTGELFF.

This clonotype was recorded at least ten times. CDR3 loop: CASSFGSISTNEKLFF. The CDR3 DNA sequence: TGTGCCAGCAGCTTTGGAAGCATATCCACTAATGAAAAACTGTTTTTT. This sequence joins TRBV5-8 and TRBJ1-4; unclear D gene. There are 16 residues in the CDR3. Trimming stripped 2 bases from V and 2 bases from J, with 13 bases between. Germline V lookup: CDR1 SGHTS, CDR2 YDEGEE. Full variable domain (rest looked up from reference TRBV5-8 and TRBJ1-4): EAGVTQSPTHLIKTRGQQATLRCSPISGHTSVYWYQQALGLGLQFLLWYDEGEERNRGNFPPRFSGRQFPNYSSELNVNALELEDSALYLCASSFGSISTNEKLFFGSGTQLSVL.

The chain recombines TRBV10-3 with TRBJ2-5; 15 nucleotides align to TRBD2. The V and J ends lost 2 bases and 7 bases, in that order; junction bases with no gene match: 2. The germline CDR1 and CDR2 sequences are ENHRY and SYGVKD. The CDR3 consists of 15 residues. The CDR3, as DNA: TGTGCCATCAGTGAGGAGGGACTAGCGGGAGGGACCCAGTACTTC. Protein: CAISEEGLAGGTQYF.

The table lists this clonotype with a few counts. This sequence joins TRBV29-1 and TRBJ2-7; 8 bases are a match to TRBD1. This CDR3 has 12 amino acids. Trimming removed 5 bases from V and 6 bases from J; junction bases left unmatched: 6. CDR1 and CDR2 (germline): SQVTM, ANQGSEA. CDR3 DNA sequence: TGCAGCGTTAAGACAGGGGACCGCGAGCAGTACTTC. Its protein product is CSVKTGDREQYF.